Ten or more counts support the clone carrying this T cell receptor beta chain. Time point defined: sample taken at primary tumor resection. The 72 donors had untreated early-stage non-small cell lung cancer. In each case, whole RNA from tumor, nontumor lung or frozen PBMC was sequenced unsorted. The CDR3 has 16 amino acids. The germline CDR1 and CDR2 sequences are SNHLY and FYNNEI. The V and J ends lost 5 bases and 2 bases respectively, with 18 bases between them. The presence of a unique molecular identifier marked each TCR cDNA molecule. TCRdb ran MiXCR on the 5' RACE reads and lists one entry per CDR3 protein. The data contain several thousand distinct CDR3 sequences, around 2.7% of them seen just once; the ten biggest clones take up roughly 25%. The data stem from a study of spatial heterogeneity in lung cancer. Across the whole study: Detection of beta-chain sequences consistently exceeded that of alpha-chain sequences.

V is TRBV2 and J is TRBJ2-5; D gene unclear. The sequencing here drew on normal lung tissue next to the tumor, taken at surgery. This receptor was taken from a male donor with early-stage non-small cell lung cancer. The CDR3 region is CASSLDVDPRQETQYF. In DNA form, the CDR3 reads TGTGCCAGCAGTTTGGACGTCGACCCTAGACAAGAGACCCAGTACTTC.